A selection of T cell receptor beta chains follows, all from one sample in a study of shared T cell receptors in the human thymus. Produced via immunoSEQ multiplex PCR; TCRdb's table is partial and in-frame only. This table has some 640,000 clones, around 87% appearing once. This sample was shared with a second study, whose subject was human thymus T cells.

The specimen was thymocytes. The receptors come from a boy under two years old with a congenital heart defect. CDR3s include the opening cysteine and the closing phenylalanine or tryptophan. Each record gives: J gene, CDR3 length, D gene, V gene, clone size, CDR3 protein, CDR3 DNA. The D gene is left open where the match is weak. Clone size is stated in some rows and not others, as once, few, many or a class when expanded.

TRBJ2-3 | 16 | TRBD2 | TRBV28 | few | CASSPGLEIGTDTQYF | TGTGCCAGCAGTCCGGGACTAGAAATTGGCACAGATACGCAGTATTTT
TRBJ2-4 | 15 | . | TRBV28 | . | CASSPDDSAKNIQYF | TGTGCCAGCAGTCCGGATGACTCTGCCAAAAACATTCAGTACTTC
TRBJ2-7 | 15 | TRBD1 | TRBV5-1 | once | CASSLTGQVPYEQYF | TGCGCCAGCAGCTTGACCGGACAGGTTCCCTACGAGCAGTACTTC
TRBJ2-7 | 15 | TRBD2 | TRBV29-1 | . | CSVEGRSGRAGEQYF | TGCAGCGTTGAAGGACGGAGCGGGAGGGCCGGGGAGCAGTACTTC
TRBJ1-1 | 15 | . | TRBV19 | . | CASSPEGGAGTEAFF | TGTGCCAGTAGTCCTGAGGGGGGGGCGGGCACTGAAGCTTTCTTT
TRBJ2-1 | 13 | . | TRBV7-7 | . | CASSLTEVNEQFF | TGTGCTAGCAGCTTAACGGAGGTTAATGAGCAGTTCTTC
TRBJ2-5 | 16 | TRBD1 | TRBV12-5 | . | CASGLGIRDSQETQYF | TGTGCTAGTGGTTTGGGCATCCGGGACAGCCAAGAGACCCAGTACTTC
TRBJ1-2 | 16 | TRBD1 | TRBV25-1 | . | CASSESYAGGRRGYTF | TGTGCCAGCAGTGAATCCTACGCAGGGGGGCGGAGGGGCTACACCTTC
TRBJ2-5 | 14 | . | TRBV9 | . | CASSVGGRSETQYF | TGTGCCAGCAGCGTAGGCGGAAGAAGCGAGACCCAGTACTTC
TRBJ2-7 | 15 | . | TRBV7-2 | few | CASSHHLAISYEQYF | TGTGCCAGCAGCCACCATCTAGCGATCTCCTACGAGCAGTACTTC
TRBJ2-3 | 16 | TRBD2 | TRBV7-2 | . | CASSLGGSGSLDTQYF | TGTGCCAGCAGCTTAGGTGGCAGCGGGAGTTTGGATACGCAGTATTTT
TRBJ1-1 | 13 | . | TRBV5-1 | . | CASSSEGNTEAFF | TGCGCCAGCAGCTCGGAGGGGAACACTGAAGCTTTCTTT
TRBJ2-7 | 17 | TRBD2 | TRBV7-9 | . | CASSLARGSQLNYEQYF | TGTGCCAGCAGCTTAGCGCGGGGGTCCCAACTTAACTACGAGCAGTACTTC
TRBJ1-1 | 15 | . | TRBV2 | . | CASTLPRRRDTEAFF | TGTGCCAGCACGTTGCCGAGGAGGCGGGACACTGAAGCTTTCTTT
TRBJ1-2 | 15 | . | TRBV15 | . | CATSRGKTDNYGYTF | TGTGCCACCAGCAGAGGTAAAACAGATAACTATGGCTACACCTTC
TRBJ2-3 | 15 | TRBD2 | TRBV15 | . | CATSQRLAGSDTQYF | TGTGCCACCAGCCAGAGGCTAGCGGGGTCAGATACGCAGTATTTT
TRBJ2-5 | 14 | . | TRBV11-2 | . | CASSLYRLQETQYF | TGTGCCAGCAGCTTATACAGATTACAAGAGACCCAGTACTTC
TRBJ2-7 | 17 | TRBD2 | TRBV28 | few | CASSWGDRTSGAYEQYF | TGTGCCAGCAGTTGGGGGGACAGGACTAGCGGTGCCTACGAGCAGTACTTC
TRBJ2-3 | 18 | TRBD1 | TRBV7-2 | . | CASSLHPGGEVGADTQYF | TGTGCCAGCAGCCTTCACCCAGGGGGCGAGGTTGGGGCAGATACGCAGTATTTT
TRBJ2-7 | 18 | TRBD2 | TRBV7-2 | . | CASSPLGLAGGGGYEQYF | TGTGCCAGCAGCCCCCTGGGGCTAGCGGGAGGGGGCGGCTACGAGCAGTACTTC
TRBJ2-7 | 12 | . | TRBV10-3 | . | CAIQGQGYEQYF | TGTGCCATCCAGGGCCAGGGCTACGAGCAGTACTTC
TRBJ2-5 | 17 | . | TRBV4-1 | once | CASSQDEGHRYQETQYF | TGCGCCAGCAGCCAAGATGAAGGGCACAGGTACCAAGAGACCCAGTACTTC
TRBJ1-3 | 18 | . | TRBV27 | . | CASRRTATSDIIGNTIYF | TGTGCCAGCAGGAGGACAGCTACATCGGACATTATTGGAAACACCATATATTTT
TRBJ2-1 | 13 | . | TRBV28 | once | CASSLSGYNEQFF | TGTGCCAGCAGTTTAAGCGGCTACAATGAGCAGTTCTTC
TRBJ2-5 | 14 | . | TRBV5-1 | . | CASSFQNREGTQYF | TGCGCCAGCAGCTTCCAGAACAGGGAAGGGACCCAGTACTTC
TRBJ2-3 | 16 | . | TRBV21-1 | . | CASSVRDRVGADTQYF | TGTGCCAGCAGCGTAAGGGACAGGGTGGGCGCAGATACGCAGTATTTT
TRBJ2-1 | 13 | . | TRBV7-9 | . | CASSPEAGVEQFF | TGTGCCAGCAGCCCCGAGGCTGGTGTCGAGCAGTTCTTC
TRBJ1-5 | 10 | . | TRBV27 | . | CATGAQPQHF | TGTGCCACAGGGGCACAGCCCCAGCATTTT
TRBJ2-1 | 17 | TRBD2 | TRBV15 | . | CATSRDTGTSGINEQFF | TGTGCCACCAGCAGAGATACCGGGACTAGCGGAATCAATGAGCAGTTCTTC
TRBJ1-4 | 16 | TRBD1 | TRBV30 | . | CACCWDRITSGEKLFF | TGTGCCTGCTGTTGGGACAGGATAACGAGTGGTGAAAAACTGTTTTTT
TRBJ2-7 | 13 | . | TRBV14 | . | CASSHRAPYEQYF | TGTGCCAGCAGCCACAGGGCCCCCTACGAGCAGTACTTC
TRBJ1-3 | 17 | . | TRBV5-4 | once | CASSLAGRLSSGNTIYF | TGTGCCAGCAGCTTGGCCGGCAGGCTTAGCTCTGGAAACACCATATATTTT
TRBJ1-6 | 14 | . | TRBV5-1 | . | CASSLGSSGSPLHF | TGCGCCAGCAGCTTGGGGAGTTCGGGATCACCCCTCCACTTT
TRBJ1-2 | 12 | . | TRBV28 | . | CASSLRGSGYTF | TGTGCCAGCAGTTTGCGGGGCTCCGGCTACACCTTC
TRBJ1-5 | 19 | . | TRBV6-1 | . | CASSGQPTAQEYSNQPQHF | TGTGCCAGCAGTGGCCAACCGACCGCACAGGAATATAGCAATCAGCCCCAGCATTTT
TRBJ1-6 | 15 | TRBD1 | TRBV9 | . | CASSVAGTVNSPLHF | TGTGCCAGCAGCGTAGCTGGGACAGTAAATTCACCCCTCCACTTT